This entry lists 28 T cell receptor beta chains sequenced from one sample in a study of Ad26.COV2.S vaccination and SARS-CoV-2 variants. Treatment denoted: around 19 received Ad26.COV2.S at low or high dose, single or two shots; 5 received placebo; per-sample allocation not given. Sampling was performed 63 days after the first vaccine or placebo injection. Clones were read by immunoSEQ multiplex PCR, and TCRdb kept only the in-frame ones, dropping some. Of roughly 320,000 clones listed, just over 85% were seen once; the top ten hold 1.5% to 2%. Sequenced material: peripheral blood, taken in a trial of Ad26.COV2.S vaccine versus placebo. The receptors stem from a person between 18 and 60 years old who received the Ad26.COV2.S COVID-19 vaccine or a placebo.

The chain joins TRBV5-1 to TRBJ2-5; TRBD1 matches 8 bases. V lost 6 bases, J lost 3 bases, and 10 bases stayed unmatched. From germline, CDR1 is SGHRS and CDR2 YFSETQ. The CDR3 has 15 amino acids. The CDR3 DNA reads as TGCGCCAGCACCTTAGGGGACAGGCCCGAAGAGACCCAGTACTTC. Protein: CASTLGDRPEETQYF.

The chain has TRBV5-6 and TRBJ1-2; D is ambiguous. The V end was cut by 0 bases, the J end by 3 bases, with 0 bases between. Germline CDR1 reads SGHDT; CDR2 reads YYEEEE. The CDR3 has 11 amino acids. The DNA for the CDR3 is TGTGCCAGCAGCTTGGACTATGGCTACACCTTC. Residues: CASSLDYGYTF.

The chain joins TRBV11-2 to TRBJ2-2; D gene unclear. Trimming removed 1 base from V and 1 base from J, with 10 bases in between. The CDR3 runs 16 residues. CDR1 and CDR2 (germline): SGHAT, FQNNGV. In DNA form, the CDR3 reads TGTGCCAGCAGCTTAGGAGGACGGATGAACACCGGGGAGCTGTTTTTT. It yields the protein CASSLGGRMNTGELFF.

V gene TRBV5-1 combines with J gene TRBJ2-5; 10 bases line up with TRBD2. Germline values: CDR1 SGHRS, CDR2 YFSETQ. V was clipped by 0 bases and J by 5 bases; unmatched bases: 4. CDR3 length: 15 amino acids. For the CDR3, the DNA is TGCGCCAGCAGCTTGGACACGACTAGCGGGGAGACCCAGTACTTC. Amino acid sequence: CASSLDTTSGETQYF.

This clone was observed once. The V gene is TRBV7-8, the J gene TRBJ2-5; D might be TRBD2 (6 bases). This CDR3 has 13 residues. CDR1 is SGHVS, CDR2 FQNEAQ, per germline. Trimming removed 2 bases at V and 5 bases at J, with 9 bases between. The CDR3 here is CASSLLADETQYF. The CDR3 region has the DNA TGTGCCAGCAGCTTATTAGCGGATGAGACCCAGTACTTC.

The rearrangement joins TRBV5-8 to TRBJ1-1; no clear D gene. CDR3 length: 15 residues. The germline V gene has CDR1 SGHTS and CDR2 YDEGEE. The V gene lost 0 bases and the J gene lost 0 bases, with 9 bases spanning the gap. The CDR3 region has the DNA TGTGCCAGCAGCTTGGAACGCTTCGTGAACACTGAAGCTTTCTTT. Protein product: CASSLERFVNTEAFF.

The chain combines TRBV9 with TRBJ2-7, with 7 bases that match TRBD2. V dropped 4 bases and J dropped 3; count of bases not matched to a gene: 7. CDR1 is SGDLS, CDR2 YYNGEE, per germline. There are 14 residues in the CDR3. The CDR3 here is CASSLDGEGYEQYF. In nucleotides, the CDR3 is TGTGCCAGCAGCCTAGATGGGGAGGGCTACGAGCAGTACTTC.

The rearrangement uses TRBV7-2 and TRBJ2-1; TRBD2 agrees at 7 bases. CDR3 length: 15 amino acids. The junction had 3 bases not matched to a gene; V was cut back by 2 bases and J by 2 bases. Germline V gene sequence: CDR1 SGHTA, CDR2 FQGNSA. The CDR3 loop is CASSLTSGTYNEQFF. CDR3 sequence (DNA): TGTGCCAGCAGCTTAACGAGCGGGACCTACAATGAGCAGTTCTTC.

The chain combines TRBV14 with TRBJ2-5; TRBD2 aligns across 10 bases. Germline values: CDR1 SGHDN, CDR2 FVKESK. The trim removed 4 bases at V and 1 base at J, leaving 6 bases unmatched. This CDR3 spans 16 amino acids. CDR3 nucleotides: TGTGCCAGCAGCCGCATACTAGCGGGACTCCAAGAGACCCAGTACTTC. Translating gives CASSRILAGLQETQYF.

This clone was seen only once. The V call is TRBV3-1 (or the pseudogene TRBV3-2), the J call TRBJ2-3, with 7 nucleotides matching TRBD2. The V gene's germline CDR1 is LGHDT and CDR2 YNNKEL (reference sequence). The CDR3 loop spans 15 amino acids. V was pared by 3 bases and J by 2 bases, with 5 bases of the junction left unmatched. The CDR3 DNA reads TGTGCCAGCAGCCAGGGGGGGTCGGCCACAGATACGCAGTATTTT. Translated: CASSQGGSATDTQYF.

This clone showed up just once. The chain employs TRBV5-1 and TRBJ1-1; D gene ambiguous. The germline gives CDR1 SGHRS, CDR2 YFSETQ. The germline V and J ends were trimmed by 3 bases and 4 bases, with 16 bases remaining between them. The CDR3 totals 15 residues. DNA for the CDR3: TGCGCCAGCAGCTACTCGACCGATTCGGCCACTGAAGCTTTCTTT. It specifies CASSYSTDSATEAFF.

V and J are TRBV19 and TRBJ2-7; 9 bases line up with TRBD1. Losses at the gene ends were 4 bases for V and 2 bases for J; bases not matched to a gene: 6. This CDR3 comprises 15 residues. Germline lookup yields CDR1 LNHDA and CDR2 SQIVND (reference sequence). This chain's CDR3 is CASSKSGTGTYEQYF. The CDR3 DNA sequence: TGTGCCAGTAGTAAATCCGGGACAGGGACCTACGAGCAGTACTTC. The entire variable domain, with the rest obtained from reference TRBV19 and TRBJ2-7, is as follows: DGGITQSPKYLFRKEGQNVTLSCEQNLNHDAMYWYRQDPGQGLRLIYYSQIVNDFQKGDIAEGYSVSREKKESFPLTVTSAQKNPTAFYLCASSKSGTGTYEQYFGPGTRLTVT.

The chain couples TRBV6-2 or TRBV6-3 to TRBJ1-5, with a possible D match to TRBD1 (5 bases). The germline V gene encodes CDR1 MNHEY and CDR2 SVGEGT. The V end was cut by 0 bases, the J end by 2 bases, with 14 bases between. This CDR3 region has 17 residues. The CDR3: CASSYSITQGGNQPQHF. CDR3 nucleotides: TGTGCCAGCAGTTACTCGATAACCCAGGGTGGCAATCAGCCCCAGCATTTT.

The chain recombines TRBV3-1 (or the pseudogene TRBV3-2) with TRBJ2-5; 10 nucleotides align to TRBD2. Germline-derived CDR1 and CDR2 are LGHDT and YNNKEL (reference sequence). The V gene end was trimmed by 4 bases and the J gene end by 5 bases; junction bases not matched to a gene: 19. The CDR3 extends over 19 amino acids. The CDR3 loop is CASSLRLGLAGGGGETQYF. The CDR3 DNA follows: TGTGCCAGCAGCCTCCGCCTTGGGTTAGCGGGGGGCGGTGGGGAGACCCAGTACTTC.

J is TRBJ2-7 and V is TRBV7-6, with D possibly matching TRBD1 (5 bases). Germline V gene sequence: CDR1 SGHVS, CDR2 FNYEAQ. Trimming stripped 5 bases from V and 0 bases from J, with 14 bases between. This CDR3 contains 15 residues. The CDR3 protein is CASSPQDISSYEQYF. The CDR3, as DNA: TGTGCCAGCAGCCCACAGGACATTAGCTCCTACGAGCAGTACTTC.

The chain combines TRBV19 with TRBJ1-5; D call uncertain. The germline CDR1 and CDR2 sequences are LNHDA and SQIVND (reference sequence). V lost 3 bases, J lost 0 bases, and 15 bases lay in between. There are 17 residues in the CDR3. This CDR3 reads CASSIFLGGNSNQPQHF. The CDR3 DNA sequence: TGTGCCAGTAGTATTTTCCTTGGCGGAAATAGCAATCAGCCCCAGCATTTT.

The chain is built from TRBV9 and TRBJ2-1; 9 positions agree with TRBD2. The germline CDR1 and CDR2 sequences are SGDLS and YYNGEE. This CDR3 comprises 17 residues. Trimming cost V 3 bases and J 6 bases; bases outside gene matches: 13. In DNA form, the CDR3 reads TGTGCCAGCAGCGAGAGTTTGGAGACTAGCGGACTCAATGAGCAGTTCTTC. Translating gives CASSESLETSGLNEQFF.

The rearrangement uses TRBV19 and TRBJ2-5, with 10 bases identical to TRBD1. CDR1 and CDR2 (germline): LNHDA, SQIVND (reference sequence). There are 14 residues in the CDR3. The junction had 8 bases not matched to a gene; V was cut back by 8 bases and J by 5 bases. CDR3 amino acids: CASPRTGGQETQYF. The CDR3 nucleotides read TGTGCCAGTCCAAGGACAGGGGGGCAGGAGACCCAGTACTTC.

The chain has TRBV10-3 and TRBJ2-1, with 7 positions matching TRBD1. This CDR3 region has 15 residues. CDR1 is ENHRY, CDR2 SYGVKD, per germline. The V and J ends lost 6 bases and 8 bases, in that order; junction bases with no gene match: 13. DNA of the CDR3: TGTGCCATCAGGGACGACAGGGATAAGATCGATGAGCAGTTCTTC. Encoded protein: CAIRDDRDKIDEQFF.

V usage is TRBV30 and J usage is TRBJ2-7, with TRBD1 as a possible D gene (5 bases). CDR1 is GTSNPN, CDR2 SVGIG, per germline (reference sequence). V dropped 2 bases and J dropped 3 bases, with 11 bases sitting between them. The length of the CDR3 is 13 residues. As DNA, the CDR3 is TGTGCCTGGAGTAGGGGAAAGTTCTACGAGCAGTACTTC. Translated, it gives CAWSRGKFYEQYF.

The chain carries TRBV4-2 and TRBJ2-4; 7 bases fit TRBD1. Per the germline V gene, CDR1 is LGHNA and CDR2 is YNFKEQ. CDR3 size: 18 residues. Trimming at V came to 2 bases and at J to 2 bases, leaving 12 bases not matched to a gene. CDR3 DNA sequence: TGTGCCAGCAGCCAAACAGGGGTCAATGCTGGGCCCAAAAACATTCAGTACTTC. The encoded protein is CASSQTGVNAGPKNIQYF.

The chain combines TRBV10-3 with TRBJ1-2; 8 bases are a match to TRBD1. The CDR3 is made up of 14 amino acids. After removal of 4 bases from V and 7 bases from J, the junction contained 8 bases not matched to a gene. Germline assignment: CDR1 ENHRY and CDR2 SYGVKD. The CDR3 protein is CAISGGQGASGYTF. The CDR3 DNA is TGTGCCATCAGTGGGGGGCAGGGGGCGAGTGGCTACACCTTC.

This rearrangement joins TRBV5-8 to TRBJ2-7; 10 positions match TRBD2. V was clipped by 5 bases and J by 7 bases; unmatched bases: 15. Germline lookup yields CDR1 SGHTS and CDR2 YDEGEE. The CDR3 contains 16 residues. CDR3: CASRSKQSGGAGEQYF. CDR3 in DNA: TGTGCCAGCAGGTCGAAGCAGAGCGGGGGGGCAGGTGAGCAGTACTTC.

The V gene is TRBV6-5, the J gene TRBJ1-6; D is possibly TRBD1 (5 bases). This CDR3 contains 16 residues. Germline CDR1 and CDR2: MNHEY and SVGAGI. Trimming took 2 bases from V and 8 from J, leaving 16 bases between them. The DNA of the CDR3 is TGTGCCAGCAGTTACAGGCAAGCAGGGCGTGATTCACCCCTCCACTTT. This encodes CASSYRQAGRDSPLHF.

The chain employs TRBV19 and TRBJ1-1; D may be TRBD1 (5 bases). The CDR3 sequence is 14 residues long. Germline CDR1 LNHDA, CDR2 SQIVND (reference sequence). V was pared by 6 bases and J by 0 bases, with 11 bases between. CDR3 sequence: CASRKGTMNTEAFF. The CDR3 DNA follows: TGTGCCAGTAGGAAAGGGACCATGAACACTGAAGCTTTCTTT.

This clone was detected only a few times. The gene calls are TRBV14 and TRBJ2-7, with D unclear. Trimming shortened V by 1 base and J by 6 bases, and 7 bases separated the two germline ends. Germline-derived CDR1 and CDR2 are SGHDN and FVKESK. CDR3 length: 12 amino acids. CDR3 sequence reads: CASSQVWSEQYF. CDR3 nucleotides: TGTGCCAGCAGCCAAGTGTGGAGCGAGCAGTACTTC.

This clone has a handful of counts. CDR3 protein: CASSQVRGADTGELFF. CDR3 in DNA: TGCGCCAGCAGCCAAGTTAGGGGGGCGGACACCGGGGAGCTGTTTTTT. The rearrangement links TRBV4-3 to TRBJ2-2; tentatively, D is TRBD1 or TRBD2 (6 bases each). V lost 1 base and J 3 bases, leaving 12 bases between the germline ends. Germline lookup yields CDR1 LGHNA and CDR2 YSLEER. The CDR3 has 16 residues.

As for this clone: Other DNA variants within this sample encode the same CDR3. V and J are TRBV7-2 and TRBJ2-3, with TRBD2 identical over 15 bases. The CDR3 covers 17 residues. The V gene end was trimmed by 2 bases and the J gene end by 6 bases; junction bases not matched to a gene: 6. Germline CDR1 is SGHTA and CDR2 is FQGNSA. CDR3 in amino acids: CASSLTGLAGGQDTQYF. Here the CDR3 DNA reads TGTGCCAGCAGCTTAACCGGACTAGCGGGGGGGCAGGATACGCAGTATTTT.